This T cell receptor (beta chain) was sequenced during a study of Graves' ophthalmopathy and Graves' hyperthyroidism. On the study more broadly: Prior to any treatment, peripheral blood was collected at the time of initial diagnosis.

RNA transcripts served as template for amplifying TCR beta CDR3 sequences. The first round was an RT-PCR with HTBI primers, and the second round was a multiplex PCR. TCRdb redid the calling of the multiplex PCR reads with MiXCR, one entry per CDR3 protein. The sample includes hundreds of thousands of distinct CDR3 sequences, 45% to 55% of them seen just once. In germline, CDR1 is ENHRY, CDR2 SYGVKD. Trimming removed 6 bases at V and 3 bases at J, with 9 bases between. The CDR3 runs 13 residues. Fresh peripheral blood, about 10 ml, was the PBMC source. The rearrangement links TRBV10-3 to TRBJ1-3; D is perhaps TRBD1 (5 bases). The source material was peripheral blood. This TCR was recovered from an adult man with Graves' ophthalmopathy. DNA of the CDR3: TGTGCCATCAGCCAACAGGATGGAAACACCATATATTTT. It encodes CAISQQDGNTIYF.